The rows below give T cell receptor beta chains drawn from one sample of a study of tumor-infiltrating lymphocytes in localized non-small cell lung cancer. Sequencing used immunoSEQ multiplex PCR; TCRdb keeps in-frame clones, though not all of them. The sample carries about 23,000 clones, just under 75% recorded once. Sequenced: lung tumor tissue. These receptors originate from a human donor with non-small cell lung cancer. Both conserved end residues are part of each CDR3. The D gene is left open where the match is weak. Part of the rows lack a size; the others show once, few, many or a class for expanded clones.

j_call: TRBJ1-5; v_call: TRBV4-1; clone_size: .; d_call: .; cdr3_aa: CASSQEYGNQPQHF; cdr3_nt: TGCGCCAGCAGCCAAGAATATGGCAATCAGCCCCAGCATTTT
j_call: TRBJ1-2; v_call: TRBV10-3; clone_size: .; d_call: .; cdr3_aa: CAISESGSDGYTF; cdr3_nt: TGTGCCATCAGTGAATCGGGGAGTGATGGCTACACCTTC
j_call: TRBJ2-6; v_call: TRBV5-4; clone_size: .; d_call: .; cdr3_aa: CASSLVSAANVLTF; cdr3_nt: TGTGCCAGCAGCTTGGTCTCGGCGGCCAACGTCCTGACTTTC
j_call: TRBJ2-3; v_call: TRBV19; clone_size: .; d_call: TRBD2; cdr3_aa: CASSDGGSDTQYF; cdr3_nt: TGTGCCAGTAGTGACGGGGGGTCAGATACGCAGTATTTT
j_call: TRBJ2-7; v_call: TRBV5-1; clone_size: .; d_call: .; cdr3_aa: CASSPGLGAYEQYF; cdr3_nt: TGCGCCAGCAGCCCCGGCCTAGGAGCCTACGAGCAGTACTTC
j_call: TRBJ2-3; v_call: TRBV10-1; clone_size: .; d_call: .; cdr3_aa: CASSESYRGTSTDTQYF; cdr3_nt: TGCGCCAGCAGTGAGTCTTATCGGGGAACTAGCACAGATACGCAGTATTTT
j_call: TRBJ1-1; v_call: TRBV5-5; clone_size: .; d_call: .; cdr3_aa: CASSSAGAEAFF; cdr3_nt: TGTGCCAGCAGCTCCGCGGGGGCTGAAGCTTTCTTT
j_call: TRBJ1-1; v_call: TRBV11-3; clone_size: once; d_call: .; cdr3_aa: CASSLSSRANTEAFF; cdr3_nt: TGTGCCAGCAGCTTATCCAGCAGGGCGAACACTGAAGCTTTCTTT
j_call: TRBJ1-2; v_call: TRBV4-1; clone_size: .; d_call: .; cdr3_aa: CASSQEWVGFYGYTF; cdr3_nt: TGCGCCAGCAGCCAAGAATGGGTTGGGTTCTATGGCTACACCTTC
j_call: TRBJ2-7; v_call: TRBV5-6; clone_size: .; d_call: .; cdr3_aa: CASSPALRGDEQYF; cdr3_nt: TGTGCCAGCAGCCCGGCGTTGCGAGGAGACGAGCAGTACTTC
j_call: TRBJ2-1; v_call: TRBV6-5; clone_size: .; d_call: .; cdr3_aa: CASRVGSYNEQFF; cdr3_nt: TGTGCCAGTCGGGTTGGCTCCTACAATGAGCAGTTCTTC
j_call: TRBJ2-1; v_call: TRBV6-1; clone_size: .; d_call: .; cdr3_aa: CASSPQWRQFF; cdr3_nt: TGTGCCAGCAGCCCTCAATGGAGGCAGTTCTTC
j_call: TRBJ2-2; v_call: TRBV29-1; clone_size: once; d_call: TRBD2; cdr3_aa: CSGGIAGGQTGELFF; cdr3_nt: TGCAGCGGGGGAATAGCGGGGGGGCAGACCGGGGAGCTGTTTTTT